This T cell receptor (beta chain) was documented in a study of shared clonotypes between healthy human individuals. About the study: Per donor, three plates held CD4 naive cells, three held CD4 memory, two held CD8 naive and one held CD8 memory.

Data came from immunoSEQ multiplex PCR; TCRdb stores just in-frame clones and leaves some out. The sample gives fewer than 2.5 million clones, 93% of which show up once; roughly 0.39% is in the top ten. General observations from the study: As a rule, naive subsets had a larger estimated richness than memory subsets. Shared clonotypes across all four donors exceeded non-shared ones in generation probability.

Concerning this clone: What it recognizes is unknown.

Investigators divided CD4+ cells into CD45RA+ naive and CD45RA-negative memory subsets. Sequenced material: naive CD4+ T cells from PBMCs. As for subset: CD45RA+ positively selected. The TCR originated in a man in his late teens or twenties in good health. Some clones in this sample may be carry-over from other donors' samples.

The CDR3 nucleotides are TGTGCCAGCAGCTTAGATCACCCACCCACGGGTGAGCAGTTCTTC. This encodes CASSLDHPPTGEQFF. The chain couples TRBV7-9 to TRBJ2-1; D not resolved. Trimming cost V 1 base and J 9 bases, with 16 bases left between them. Germline V gene sequence: CDR1 SEHNR, CDR2 FQNEAQ (reference sequence). The CDR3 sequence is 15 residues long.